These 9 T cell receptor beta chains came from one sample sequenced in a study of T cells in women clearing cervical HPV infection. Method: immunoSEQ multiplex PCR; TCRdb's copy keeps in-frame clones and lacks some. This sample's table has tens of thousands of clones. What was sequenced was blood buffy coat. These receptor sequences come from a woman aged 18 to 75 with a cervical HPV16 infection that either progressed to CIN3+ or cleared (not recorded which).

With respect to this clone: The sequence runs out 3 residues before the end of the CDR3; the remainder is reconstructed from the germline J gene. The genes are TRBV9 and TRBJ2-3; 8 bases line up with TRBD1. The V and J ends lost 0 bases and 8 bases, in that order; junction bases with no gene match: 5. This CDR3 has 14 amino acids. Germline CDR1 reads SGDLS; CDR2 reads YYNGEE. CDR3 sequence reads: CASSVGQGAGTQYF. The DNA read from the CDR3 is TGTGCCAGCAGCGTAGGGCAGGGGGCGGGTACG.

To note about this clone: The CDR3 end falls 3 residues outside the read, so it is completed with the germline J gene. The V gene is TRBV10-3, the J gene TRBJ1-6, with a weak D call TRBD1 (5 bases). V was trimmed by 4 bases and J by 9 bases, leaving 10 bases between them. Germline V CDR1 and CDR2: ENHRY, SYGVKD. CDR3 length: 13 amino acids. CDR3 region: CAISVGGGSPLHF. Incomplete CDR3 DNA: TGTGCCATCAGTGTGGGGGGTGGTTCACCC.

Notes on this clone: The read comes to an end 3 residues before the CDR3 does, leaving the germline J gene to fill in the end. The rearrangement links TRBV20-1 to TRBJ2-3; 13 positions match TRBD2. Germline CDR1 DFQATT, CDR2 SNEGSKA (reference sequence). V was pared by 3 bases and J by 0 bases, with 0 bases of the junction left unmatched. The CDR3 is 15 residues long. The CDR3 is CSARGLAGSTDTQYF. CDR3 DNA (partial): TGCAGTGCTAGGGGACTAGCGGGGAGCACAGATACG.

CDR3 sequence reads: CASSKTGAWSSPLHF. The CDR3 bases that were read are TGTGCCAGTAGTAAGACAGGGGCTTGGAGCTCACCC. The chain combines TRBV19 with TRBJ1-6, with 8 positions matching TRBD1. The read terminates 3 residues before the CDR3 end, so the remaining end is supplied by the germline J gene. The CDR3 sequence is 15 residues long. Germline trimming cut 4 bases from V and 10 bases from J; bases unmatched to any gene: 9. The V gene's germline CDR1 is LNHDA and CDR2 SQIVND (reference sequence). Supplemented by reference TRBV19 and TRBJ1-6, the full variable domain reads DGGITQSPKYLFRKEGQNVTLSCEQNLNHDAMYWYRQDPGQGLRLIYYSQIVNDFQKGDIAEGYSVSREKKESFPLTVTSAQKNPTAFYLCASSKTGAWSSPLHFGNGTRLTVT.

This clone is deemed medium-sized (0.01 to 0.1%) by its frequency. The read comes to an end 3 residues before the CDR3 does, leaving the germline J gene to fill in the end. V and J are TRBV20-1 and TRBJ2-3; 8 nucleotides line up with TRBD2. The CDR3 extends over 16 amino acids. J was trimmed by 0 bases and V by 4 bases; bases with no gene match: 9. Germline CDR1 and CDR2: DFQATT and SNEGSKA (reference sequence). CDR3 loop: CSAKKGAGASTDTQYF. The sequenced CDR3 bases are TGCAGTGCTAAAAAGGGAGCGGGAGCTAGCACAGATACG.

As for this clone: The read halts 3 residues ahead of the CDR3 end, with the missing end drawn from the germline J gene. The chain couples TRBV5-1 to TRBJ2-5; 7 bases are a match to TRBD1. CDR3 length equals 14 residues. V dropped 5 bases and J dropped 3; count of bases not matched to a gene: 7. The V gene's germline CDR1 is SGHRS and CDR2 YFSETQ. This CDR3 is CASSTGQVKETQYF. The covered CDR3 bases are TGCGCCAGCAGTACAGGACAGGTGAAAGAGACC.

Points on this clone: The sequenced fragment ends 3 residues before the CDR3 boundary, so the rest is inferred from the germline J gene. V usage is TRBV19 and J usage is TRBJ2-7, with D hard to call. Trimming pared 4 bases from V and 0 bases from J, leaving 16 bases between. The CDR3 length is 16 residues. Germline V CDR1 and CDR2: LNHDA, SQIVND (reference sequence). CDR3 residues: CASSKRLGTASYEQYF. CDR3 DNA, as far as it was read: TGTGCCAGTAGTAAAAGGCTTGGAACAGCCTCCTACGAG.

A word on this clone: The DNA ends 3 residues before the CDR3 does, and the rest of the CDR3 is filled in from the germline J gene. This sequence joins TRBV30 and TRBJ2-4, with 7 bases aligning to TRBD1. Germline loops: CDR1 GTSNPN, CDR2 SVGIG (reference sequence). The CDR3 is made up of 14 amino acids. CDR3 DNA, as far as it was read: TGTGCCTGGAGTGCCCGACAGGGAATAGACGGT. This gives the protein CAWSARQGIDG. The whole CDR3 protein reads CAWSARQGIDGQYF.

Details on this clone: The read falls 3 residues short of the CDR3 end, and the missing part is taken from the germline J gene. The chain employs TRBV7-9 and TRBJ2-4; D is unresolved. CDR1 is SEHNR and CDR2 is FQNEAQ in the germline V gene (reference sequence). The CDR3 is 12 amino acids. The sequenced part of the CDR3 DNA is TGTGCCAGCAGCTCGACCTACTATGGT. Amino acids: CASSSTYYG. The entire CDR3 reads CASSSTYYGQYF.